The sequence of this T cell receptor (beta chain) was determined in a study of identical twins. TCRdb used MiXCR to reprocess the 5' RACE reads, holding one entry per CDR3 protein. The profile covers 1.5 million to 2 million distinct CDR3 sequences, with 25% to 35% appearing a single time and approximately 0.25% taken by the ten largest. General study points: Partly confounded zero-insertion analyses could result from invariant MAIT and iNKT cells.

There are a few counts of this clonotype. As yet, its antigen is unknown. Germline lookup yields CDR1 SGHAT and CDR2 FQNNGV. The CDR3 totals 15 residues. The V end lost 6 bases, the J end lost 0 bases, and 12 bases lay between the germline ends. The specimen was cord blood. The chain links TRBV11-2 to TRBJ2-4; weak D call: TRBD2 (5 bases). This clonotype was sampled from a newborn girl in good health. The CDR3 DNA is TGTGCCAGCAGGACCATAGGACTAGCCAAAAACATTCAGTACTTC. Translating it yields CASRTIGLAKNIQYF.